This T cell receptor (beta chain) was sequenced in a study of T cell responses to AZD1222 COVID-19 vaccine. Study-level background: Recipients boosted at about 4 weeks or about 12 weeks are pooled.

TCRdb's copy holds only in-frame clones and misses some; the assay was immunoSEQ multiplex PCR. The sample lists about 150,000 clones; approximately 90% were seen once. Regarding the study as a whole: Reportedly, nearly half the spike-specific TCRs target unmutated variant regions. Most donors were white British, females outnumbered males, and clonal diversity was possibly underestimated.

Worth noting for this clone: The antigen is undetermined.

Germline V gives CDR1 SGHRS, CDR2 YFSETQ. The CDR3 length is 14 residues. Trimming shortened V by 6 bases and J by 7 bases, and 17 bases separated the two germline ends. This receptor was obtained from an adult in good health. V usage is TRBV5-1 and J usage is TRBJ2-4; no clear D gene. Material: peripheral blood, obtained on day 0 of AZD1222 vaccination. In DNA, the CDR3 is TGCGCCAGCAAGGATGGGTGGGATGCGAACATTCAGTACTTC. Translated, it gives CASKDGWDANIQYF. The full variable domain, in which reference TRBV5-1 and TRBJ2-4 provide the parts outside the CDR3, is KAGVTQTPRYLIKTRGQQVTLSCSPISGHRSVSWYQQTPGQGLQFLFEYFSETQRNKGNFPGRFSGRQFSNSRSEMNVSTLELGDSALYLCASKDGWDANIQYFGAGTRLSVL.